A selection of T cell receptor beta chains follows, all from one sample in a study of blood T cell repertoires in COVID-19. The repertoire was sequenced with immunoSEQ multiplex PCR; TCRdb's copy has only in-frame clones and lacks some. The sample has around 220,000 clones, 65% to 85% seen once. The sequenced material came from peripheral blood. These receptors were collected from a woman in her thirties or forties with active or convalescent COVID-19. Each CDR3 is given with its conserved first and last residue. D genes are given only for firm matches. Part of the rows lack a size; the others show once, few, many or a class for expanded clones.

D gene,J gene,clone size,V gene,CDR3 protein,CDR3 DNA
NA,TRBJ1-5,NA,TRBV28,CASSTGSLPQHF,TGTGCCAGCAGTACAGGGTCCTTACCCCAGCATTTT
TRBD1,TRBJ1-2,NA,TRBV27,CASSLLTAQGAVGYTF,TGTGCCAGCAGTTTACTTACCGCACAGGGGGCGGTTGGCTACACCTTC
NA,TRBJ1-3,few,TRBV4-1,CASSHGDNPGNTIYF,TGCGCCAGCAGCCACGGTGATAATCCTGGAAACACCATATATTTT
TRBD1,TRBJ2-2,NA,TRBV18,CASSPRQGRRPGELFF,TGTGCCAGCTCACCAAGACAGGGTCGCCGACCCGGGGAGCTGTTTTTT
NA,TRBJ1-2,NA,TRBV19,CASSPLGGDLRGYTF,TGTGCCAGTAGTCCCCTGGGGGGGGATCTCCGTGGCTACACCTTC
TRBD1,TRBJ1-1,NA,TRBV11-2,CASSLLSGTGEAFF,TGTGCCAGCAGCTTACTCTCCGGGACAGGGGAGGCTTTCTTT
NA,TRBJ2-3,NA,TRBV10-3,CAISDMGGMDTQYF,TGTGCCATCAGTGACATGGGGGGTATGGATACGCAGTATTTT
NA,TRBJ1-6,NA,TRBV18,CASSRRDYNSPLHF,TGTGCCAGCTCTCGCAGGGACTATAATTCACCCCTCCACTTT
NA,TRBJ2-1,NA,TRBV9,CASSAATHIGNEQFF,TGTGCCAGCAGCGCCGCCACGCATATCGGGAATGAGCAGTTCTTC
NA,TRBJ1-2,NA,TRBV7-2,CASSLAGRADGYTF,TGTGCCAGCAGCTTAGCGGGCAGGGCGGATGGCTACACCTTC
TRBD1,TRBJ2-5,NA,TRBV6-4,CASSGNRDREGQTQYF,TGTGCCAGCAGTGGAAATCGGGACAGGGAGGGGCAGACCCAGTACTTC
NA,TRBJ1-6,few,TRBV29-1,CSAAGQENSPLHF,TGCAGCGCCGCGGGGCAGGAAAATTCACCCCTCCACTTT
NA,TRBJ2-5,NA,TRBV28,CASKPGGRSRTQYF,TGTGCCAGCAAACCGGGGGGCCGTTCCAGGACCCAGTACTTC
NA,TRBJ1-1,NA,TRBV10-3,CAISSRGDTEAFF,TGTGCCATCAGTTCCCGGGGTGACACTGAAGCTTTCTTT
NA,TRBJ2-7,few,TRBV4-1,CASSHRSGTSRYEQYF,TGCGCCAGCAGCCACCGATCCGGGACTTCTCGGTACGAGCAGTACTTC
TRBD1,TRBJ1-6,NA,TRBV6-5,CASSRDRDASPLHF,TGTGCCAGCAGTCGCGACAGGGACGCTTCACCCCTCCACTTT
NA,TRBJ2-1,once,TRBV12-3/TRBV12-4,CASSFSQGDEQFF,TGTGCCAGCAGTTTTTCTCAGGGCGATGAGCAGTTCTTC
NA,TRBJ1-5,NA,TRBV19,CASSQNQPQHF,TGTGCCAGTAGTCAGAATCAGCCCCAGCATTTT
TRBD2,TRBJ2-3,few,TRBV7-2,CASSLWGASGVVDTQYF,TGTGCCAGCAGCTTATGGGGTGCTAGCGGGGTTGTAGATACGCAGTATTTT
NA,TRBJ2-1,NA,TRBV4-1,CASSQALEGSYNEQFF,TGCGCCAGCAGCCAAGCTTTGGAGGGCTCCTACAATGAGCAGTTCTTC
NA,TRBJ1-2,NA,TRBV6-6,CASGGQPGYGYTF,TGTGCCAGCGGAGGACAGCCTGGCTATGGCTACACCTTC
TRBD1,TRBJ1-5,NA,TRBV2,CASSDQWGTGGLYRNQPQHF,TGTGCCAGCAGTGATCAGTGGGGGACAGGGGGGTTATATCGCAATCAGCCCCAGCATTTT
NA,TRBJ2-3,NA,TRBV14,CASSQDAYGGEEEYF,TGTGCCAGCAGCCAAGATGCTTATGGAGGGGAGGAAGAATATTTT
TRBD1,TRBJ1-6,NA,TRBV10-3,CAIRGQNNSPLHF,TGTGCCATCAGGGGACAGAATAATTCACCCCTCCACTTT
NA,TRBJ2-2,NA,TRBV4-1,CASSVGHSNTGELFF,TGCGCCAGCAGCGTGGGACACTCGAACACCGGGGAGCTGTTTTTT
NA,TRBJ1-3,NA,TRBV3-1/TRBV3-2,CASRLTGRNTIYF,TGTGCCAGCAGACTAACCGGGAGAAACACCATATATTTT
TRBD1,TRBJ1-3,NA,TRBV28,CASSFRDRGMVSGNTIYF,TGTGCCAGCAGTTTCCGGGACAGGGGGATGGTCTCTGGAAACACCATATATTTT
NA,TRBJ1-1,NA,TRBV6-4,CASSPTGLGTEAFF,TGTGCCAGCAGTCCTACAGGGCTGGGCACTGAAGCTTTCTTT
NA,TRBJ2-1,NA,TRBV7-9,CASSLAQGRMDEQFF,TGTGCCAGCAGCTTAGCGCAAGGCAGGATGGATGAGCAGTTCTTC
TRBD2,TRBJ2-1,NA,TRBV5-1,CASSPGGAGWDNEQFF,TGCGCCAGCAGCCCCGGGGGGGCCGGCTGGGACAATGAGCAGTTCTTC
TRBD1,TRBJ2-1,NA,TRBV5-1,CASSGDRNLNEQFF,TGCGCCAGCAGCGGGGACAGGAACCTTAATGAGCAGTTCTTC
NA,TRBJ2-7,NA,TRBV6-1,CASSQRHSYEQYF,TGTGCCAGCAGTCAAAGACATTCCTACGAGCAGTACTTC
NA,TRBJ1-5,NA,TRBV4-1,CASSQEGVNQPQHF,TGCGCCAGCAGCCAAGAAGGGGTCAATCAGCCCCAGCATTTT
NA,TRBJ1-5,NA,TRBV30,CAWSAQGSNQPQHF,TGTGCCTGGAGCGCCCAGGGTTCGAATCAGCCCCAGCATTTT
TRBD2,TRBJ2-3,medium-sized,TRBV7-9,CASDPSGVSTDTQYF,TGTGCCAGCGACCCTAGCGGGGTTTCTACAGATACGCAGTATTTT
NA,TRBJ2-4,NA,TRBV7-2,CASSLDGSIQYF,TGTGCCAGCAGCTTAGATGGTAGCATTCAGTACTTC
TRBD1,TRBJ2-7,many,TRBV15,CATSREQGGSYEQYF,TGTGCCACCAGCAGGGAACAGGGGGGATCCTACGAGCAGTACTTC
TRBD2,TRBJ2-1,NA,TRBV5-1,CASSFGMTSGGDEQFF,TGCGCCAGCAGCTTTGGGATGACTAGCGGGGGAGATGAGCAGTTCTTC
NA,TRBJ2-5,NA,TRBV14,CASSQGGQGGKTQYF,TGTGCCAGCAGCCAAGGAGGGCAGGGGGGCAAGACCCAGTACTTC
NA,TRBJ1-5,NA,TRBV19,CASSKQFSSNQPQHF,TGTGCCAGTAGTAAACAGTTTTCTAGCAATCAGCCCCAGCATTTT
TRBD1,TRBJ1-4,many,TRBV30,CAFNRGGNEKLFF,TGTGCCTTCAACAGGGGAGGTAATGAAAAACTGTTTTTT
NA,TRBJ1-2,many,TRBV5-1,CASSLSSEGYTF,TGCGCCAGCAGCTTGAGTAGTGAGGGCTACACCTTC
TRBD1,TRBJ2-3,NA,TRBV5-1,CASSRYPGQGRTTQYF,TGCGCCAGCAGCAGATATCCGGGACAGGGAAGAACTACGCAGTATTTT
NA,TRBJ2-1,few,TRBV7-8,CASSLPTSGRNEQFF,TGTGCCAGCAGCCTCCCAACCTCTGGGAGGAATGAGCAGTTCTTC
TRBD1,TRBJ1-1,NA,TRBV4-1,CASSPGQAVNTEAFF,TGCGCCAGCAGCCCCGGACAGGCCGTGAACACTGAAGCTTTCTTT
TRBD1,TRBJ1-6,few,TRBV7-9,CASSQTGTANSPLHF,TGTGCCAGCAGCCAAACCGGGACAGCTAATTCACCCCTCCACTTT
TRBD2,TRBJ2-1,few,TRBV3-1/TRBV3-2,CASSQGGGAYNEQFF,TGTGCCAGCAGCCAAGGCGGGGGGGCTTACAATGAGCAGTTCTTC
NA,TRBJ2-1,NA,TRBV11-3,CASSLGVTNEQFF,TGTGCCAGCAGCTTAGGGGTGACTAATGAGCAGTTCTTC
TRBD1,TRBJ1-4,NA,TRBV2,CASSKKKGTAPNEKLFF,TGTGCCAGCAGTAAAAAAAAAGGGACAGCACCGAATGAAAAACTGTTTTTT
NA,TRBJ1-4,NA,TRBV29-1,CSIRQDTEKLFF,TGCAGCATACGACAGGATACTGAAAAACTGTTTTTT
TRBD2,TRBJ2-1,few,TRBV7-9,CASSLVIAGRTEQFF,TGTGCCAGCAGCTTAGTGATAGCGGGGAGGACTGAGCAGTTCTTC
TRBD2,TRBJ2-4,NA,TRBV7-9,CASSLVAGGAFRAKNIQYF,TGTGCCAGCAGCTTAGTGGCCGGGGGGGCCTTCAGAGCCAAAAACATTCAGTACTTC
NA,TRBJ1-2,NA,TRBV30,CAWSVAGNYGYTF,TGTGCCTGGAGTGTCGCAGGGAACTATGGCTACACCTTC